This T cell receptor beta chain was retrieved from a study of blood T cells in healthy people across ages (dated by TCRdb to the mid-2010s). Study-level background: In model experiments, template switching captured about one uniquely barcoded TCR beta cDNA molecule for every two T cells. The study measured age-related changes in TCR beta repertoire diversity using deep sequencing normalized with unique cDNA molecular identifiers. The study analyzed two additional independent replicas of 1 million unique cDNA reads from the same blood draw for two donors, one aged 18 to 30 and one aged 80 or older. Donors of different ages were randomly distributed across sequencing lanes to avoid experimental bias. The donors were divided into four age groups: young (average approximately 17 years), middle-aged (approximately 39), aged (under 70) and long-lived (about 90). Here is what the overall study found, with its caveats: Total diversity estimates from one million sequenced T cells were considered lower bounds and underestimates. As age increased, observed TCR beta diversity per million T cells dropped in a roughly linear way, and a significant reduction was already evident by age 40. Compared with the aged group, more naive CD4+ T cells, fewer expanded clones and increased TCR diversity were shown by the long-lived group, suggesting age selection. Because profiling used bulk unsorted PBMCs, naive and antigen-experienced compartments could not be compared conclusively. Because donor CMV infection status was unknown, age-related changes in expanded clonotypes were potentially confounded. Observed TCR beta diversity correlated strongly with the percentage of naive T cells measured by flow cytometry.

Cut back by 4 bases and 0 bases, the V and J ends lie 10 bases apart. The CDR3 starts with the cysteine, ends with the phenylalanine, and has 14 residues. The entry retains the CDR3 DNA only, 42 bases that are in frame from base 1. Sequences DFQATT (CDR1) and SNEGSKA (CDR2) are obtained from the germline V gene (reference sequence). On this clonotype itself: Its cognate antigen has yet to be identified. Within one base of it there is no much larger clone, and no base qualities were kept.

Libraries were prepared through 5' RACE. The instrument was an Illumina HiSeq 2500. The second PCR ran for about 7 to 11 cycles and used a J-beta primer mix along with a sample-barcoded 5' primer. A template-switch 5' adaptor carrying 12 random nucleotides introduced a unique molecular identifier onto each TCR beta cDNA molecule. Each sample yielded at least 2.5 million CDR3-containing paired-end reads. All of the RNA was converted into first-strand cDNA using the Mint cDNA synthesis kit, with a TRBC-specific oligonucleotide serving as the primer. Following uracil-DNA glycosylase treatment, a first 18-cycle PCR with universal primers M1SS and BC2_uni_R was performed on all cDNA. Per the source publication's procedure: For normalization, 1 million high-quality reads, each with a distinct molecular identifier, were randomly selected from each sample. Instead of being binned into consensus sequences, reads with shared molecular identifiers were discarded. CDR3 identification, clonotype clustering and error correction used MiTCR with a Q25 quality threshold and the strictest error-elimination algorithm. Lower-bound total TCR beta diversity was estimated with a nonparametric unseen species model using Euler transformation. Using fastp trimming at Q25 and MiXCR clonotype assembly, TCRdb reanalyzed the public sequencing data and kept in-frame beta chains. Records with the same CDR3 protein are collapsed into one entry carrying the most frequent genes and DNA. The V and J calls here are based on TCRdb, not the publication. The sample records 920,000 or so distinct CDR3 sequences, over 35% of which are singletons. Jointly, the top ten make up approximately 20% of the sample.

Donors were 39 systemically healthy Caucasian individuals from Russia aged roughly 6 to 90 years. Each donor gave around 9.5 milliliters of peripheral blood, collected into EDTA-treated Vacutainer tubes. Ficoll-Paque density-gradient centrifugation was used to isolate PBMCs, with at least 6.5 million obtained per sample. Total RNA was extracted from PBMCs with Trizol reagent, with at least 5.5 micrograms obtained per sample. The percentages of naive CD45RAhigh/CD27high T cells were determined by flow cytometry on a PBMC aliquot from every donor. The sequence came from a woman aged 55-70 years in good health. This receptor chain uses TRBV20-1 and TRBJ1-5; the D gene identity is not certain. The material sequenced was blood. The DNA sequence follows: TGCAGTGCTACCTCCGGACGTAGCAATCAGCCCCAGCATTTT. This gives the protein CSATSGRSNQPQHF.